The clone carrying this T cell receptor beta chain was seen a few times. Its antigen is currently unknown. CDR3 size: 14 residues. Trimming stripped 4 bases from V and 2 bases from J, with 11 bases between. The germline V gene has CDR1 SGHTA and CDR2 FQGNSA. The data stem from a study of regulatory T cells in long-lasting Graves disease. Findings and caveats of the study: Persistent cases of Graves' showed reduced TCR diversity relative to newly diagnosed patients.

Noted time point: newly diagnosed GD, antithyroid drugs for less than 3 months. Isolated PBMC RNA provided the starting material for the TCR library. TCR beta libraries were built with iRepertoire HTBI primers and Arm-PCR of CDR3 regions. MiXCR was run by TCRdb on the multiplex PCR reads, yielding one entry per CDR3 protein. This sample has more than 300,000 distinct CDR3 sequences; around 15% occur once, and the top ten carry 20% to 25%. This sample also appeared in a second study, on T cells in Graves' hyperthyroidism and ophthalmopathy. This second study notes: Researchers found most expanded thyroid clonotypes above 0.001 in blood as well.

This sequence was found in a woman under 30 with Graves disease. Sequenced material: peripheral blood mononuclear cells (PBMCs), taken at new diagnosis, from a patient treated with antithyroid drugs. This rearrangement joins TRBV7-2 to TRBJ1-2; a weak D match, TRBD1 (6 bases). CDR3 region: CASSSMGANYGYTF. The CDR3 nucleotides read TGTGCCAGCAGCTCGATGGGGGCCAACTATGGCTACACCTTC.